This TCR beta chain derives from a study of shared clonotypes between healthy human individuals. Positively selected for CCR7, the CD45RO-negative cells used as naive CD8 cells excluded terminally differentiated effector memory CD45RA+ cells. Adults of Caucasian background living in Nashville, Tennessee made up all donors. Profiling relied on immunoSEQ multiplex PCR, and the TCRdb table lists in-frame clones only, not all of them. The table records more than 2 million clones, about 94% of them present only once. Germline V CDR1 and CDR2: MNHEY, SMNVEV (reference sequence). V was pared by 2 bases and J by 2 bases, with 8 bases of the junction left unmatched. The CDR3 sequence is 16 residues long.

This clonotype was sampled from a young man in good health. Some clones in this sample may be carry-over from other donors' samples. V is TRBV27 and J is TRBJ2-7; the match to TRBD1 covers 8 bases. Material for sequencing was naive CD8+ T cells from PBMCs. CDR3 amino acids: CASSLQTGGPTYEQYF. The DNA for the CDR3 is TGTGCCAGCAGTTTACAAACAGGGGGTCCTACCTACGAGCAGTACTTC.